This TCR beta chain was recorded in a study of identical twins. Study results and caveats: Twin-shared out-of-frame alpha sequences showed excess low generation probability.

This clonotype showed up just a few times. Antigen: not known. Trimming cost V 6 bases and J 3 bases, with 16 bases left between them. The CDR3 covers 15 residues. Each CDR3 protein is one row after TCRdb ran MiXCR on the 5' RACE reads. The sample consists of approximately 210,000 distinct CDR3 sequences, around 10% of them appearing once. The source is a woman under 30 in good health. Sequencing input: memory (CD45RO+) T cells sorted from blood. The V gene is TRBV12-3 or TRBV12-4, the J gene TRBJ2-3, with D possibly TRBD2 on 5 matching bases. CDR3 coding DNA: TGTGCCAGCAGGAGGTCGGGGTTTAGGACAGATACGCAGTATTTT. Translating gives CASRRSGFRTDTQYF.